This T cell receptor (beta chain) derives from a study of blood T cell repertoires in COVID-19. This CDR3 comprises 15 residues. CDR1 and CDR2 from the germline V gene are MNHEY and SMNVEV (reference sequence). The ends were cut back, 2 bases at V and 0 bases at J, with 11 bases in the middle. The repertoire was sequenced with immunoSEQ multiplex PCR; TCRdb's copy has only in-frame clones and lacks some. The data show more than 200,000 clones, around four fifths seen once. Sequences were obtained from peripheral blood. This chain connects TRBV27 to TRBJ2-7, with D maybe TRBD2 (5 bases). The source of this sequence is a woman aged 80 or older with COVID-19, enrolled during active disease. The CDR3 bases are TGTGCCAGCAGTTTAAGTTGGGGAGCCTCCTACGAGCAGTACTTC. Amino acid sequence: CASSLSWGASYEQYF.